These T cell receptor beta chains were read from a single sample in a study of T cell repertoires in ileal Crohn's disease. Data came from immunoSEQ multiplex PCR; TCRdb stores just in-frame clones and leaves some out. This table has 5,000 to 6,500 clones, around 83% appearing once. Sequencing was done on a sample of ileal tissue. Receptors were obtained from an adult with Crohn's disease. Each CDR3 is given with its conserved first and last residue. The order of the fields is CDR3 protein, V gene.

CDR3: CASTEGGKSYNEQFF
V: TRBV9

CDR3: CASSRPNEQYF
V: TRBV28

CDR3: CASSVYPTTGELFF
V: TRBV9

CDR3: CASSEPGGTETEAFF
V: TRBV6-1

CDR3: CASTPGGQTYNEQFF
V: TRBV7-9

CDR3: CASSPEGRGTEAFF
V: TRBV6-6

CDR3: CASSLGQFSGNTIYF
V: TRBV6-6

CDR3: CASSLAAGRPNTGELFF
V: TRBV7-8

CDR3: CASSKEWDRALLSGNTIYF
V: TRBV19

CDR3: CAISESEGAGGANVLTF
V: TRBV10-3

CDR3: CASSLFQTLNQPQHF
V: TRBV28

CDR3: CASLPGRLGNTIYF
V: TRBV6-4

CDR3: CASSSRSGNTIYF
V: TRBV5-4

CDR3: CASSLGGTFGTEAFF
V: TRBV5-6

CDR3: CASSPQRTYGYTF
V: TRBV19

CDR3: CASSPQRANEQFF
V: TRBV4-1

CDR3: CASSRSVISGAFF
V: TRBV6-5

CDR3: CAWSVTHNEQFF
V: TRBV30

CDR3: CASSSLPGTIKNTEAFF
V: TRBV28

CDR3: CASSDSAKAFF
V: TRBV2

CDR3: CASSFILRGGDGYTF
V: TRBV28

CDR3: CASSANQETQYF
V: TRBV7-8